This TCR beta chain comes out of a study of blood T cell repertoires in COVID-19. As for the study in general: Collection of acute and convalescent COVID-19 samples took place in the United States, Italy and Spain. Nucleic acid was either cDNA or gDNA, and it came from T cells, B-cell-depleted T cells, or PBMCs.

Clones were sequenced by immunoSEQ multiplex PCR, and TCRdb holds only the in-frame ones, with some missing. Here the sample spans about 260,000 clones, approximately 86% being singletons. The CDR3 consists of 14 residues. Germline loops: CDR1 SGHTA, CDR2 FQGTGA. V was pared by 1 base and J by 7 bases, with 4 bases of the junction left unmatched. Sequencing input: peripheral blood. This clonotype originated in a man younger than 35 with active or convalescent COVID-19. V gene TRBV7-3 combines with J gene TRBJ2-1; 7 nucleotides match TRBD2. The CDR3 nucleotides read TGTGCCAGCAGCTTAATCGGCGGGAGTAATGAGCAGTTCTTC. As protein: CASSLIGGSNEQFF. The complete variable domain, with remaining parts taken from reference TRBV7-3 and TRBJ2-1, reads GAGVSQTPSNKVTEKGKYVELRCDPISGHTALYWYRQSLGQGPEFLIYFQGTGAADDSGLPNDRFFAVRPEGSVSTLKIQRTERGDSAVYLCASSLIGGSNEQFFGPGTRLTVL.